This paragraph reports one T cell receptor (beta chain). Antigen unknown. The method was immunoSEQ multiplex PCR; TCRdb's version includes in-frame clones alone and lacks a portion of them. This table holds 120,000 to 150,000 clones, under 95% found once. The sample comes from a study of T cell responses to AZD1222 COVID-19 vaccine. Findings and caveats of the study: With dominance at 160-218 and 743-854, vaccine-associated CD4 TCRs spanned spike. Two doses of AZD1222 preceded a rise in Spike-specific TCR breadth and depth.

The CDR3 has 14 amino acids. Trimming removed 5 bases from V and 3 bases from J, with 11 bases in between. Germline V gene lookup returns CDR1 MGHDK and CDR2 SYGVNS. The material was peripheral blood, obtained on day 0 of AZD1222 vaccination. The chain links TRBV25-1 to TRBJ2-1; unclear D gene. The receptor's source is an adult in good health. The CDR3 DNA sequence: TGTGCCAGCAGTTCGCATACTCTCTACAATGAGCAGTTCTTC. This codes for CASSSHTLYNEQFF.